This T cell receptor beta chain was recorded in a study of T cell responses to AZD1222 COVID-19 vaccine. General study findings and limits: Two AZD1222 doses significantly raised spike-specific TCR breadth and depth over controls. Clonal diversity was possibly underestimated; the donors were predominantly white British and more often female.

TCRdb's copy holds only in-frame clones and misses some; the assay was immunoSEQ multiplex PCR. The data hold more than 140,000 clones, with under 95% observed a single time. Of note for this clone: What it recognizes is unknown.

The CDR3 totals 15 residues. Germline loops: CDR1 MNHEY, CDR2 SMNVEV (reference sequence). J was trimmed by 7 bases and V by 0 bases; bases with no gene match: 5. Material: peripheral blood, obtained on day 0 of AZD1222 vaccination. The sequence was collected from an adult in good health. This chain joins TRBV27 and TRBJ2-1; 8 bases align to TRBD2. The CDR3 DNA follows: TGTGCCAGCAGTTTATCGGCTAGCGGGCGAAATGAGCAGTTCTTC. Translating gives CASSLSASGRNEQFF.